The present entry profiles one T cell receptor beta chain with its context. Its antigen is not known. Germline and junction disagree at one end, which may indicate a read error. Genomic DNA, the template, was used for profiling of the TCR beta VDJ and CDR3. Via MiXCR, TCRdb re-called the reads, giving one row per CDR3 protein. The sample has 400,000 to 450,000 distinct CDR3 sequences; approximately 70% are singletons. This entry comes from a study of CD8+CD57+ T cells in acquired aplastic anemia. Study conclusions and caveats: There were 25 to 35 CD8+ CDR3 sequences that occurred in both patients and controls. Patients and controls were not found to differ significantly in CD8+ Simpson's diversity.

CDR3 length: 18 residues. Germline V lookup: CDR1 SGHAT, CDR2 FQNNGV. The material sequenced was sorted CD4+, CD8+, or CD8+CD57+ T cells (not recorded which) from PBMCs. The chain links TRBV11-2 to TRBJ1-2; possibly TRBD1 for D (5 bases). This clonotype was sampled from a human donor in good health, serving as a control. CDR3 amino acids: CASSLAMLGAQGSYGYTF. As DNA, the CDR3 is TGTGCCAGCAGTTTAGCGATGTTAGGGGCGCAGGGCAGCTATGGCTACACCTTC.